These 14 T cell receptor beta chains came from one sample sequenced in a study of Ad26.COV2.S vaccination and SARS-CoV-2 variants. Treatment in this sample: roughly 19 received Ad26.COV2.S at low or high dose, single or two shots; roughly five received placebo; per-sample allocation not given. Collection of samples fell on day 63 after the first vaccine or placebo injection. Using immunoSEQ multiplex PCR, the repertoire was profiled, and TCRdb retains in-frame clones only, with some absent. In the table there are more than 300,000 clones, 70% to 90% of which are singletons. This specimen consisted of peripheral blood, obtained in a trial of Ad26.COV2.S vaccine versus placebo. These receptors were collected from a person aged 18-60 years who received the Ad26.COV2.S COVID-19 vaccine or a placebo.

This chain links TRBV7-2 with TRBJ1-1; D is perhaps TRBD1 (5 bases). CDR1 and CDR2 (germline): SGHTA, FQGNSA. This CDR3 contains 14 residues. The V and J ends lost 9 bases and 0 bases respectively, with 14 bases between them. CDR3 residues: CASLFEGVNTEAFF. The CDR3 coding sequence is TGTGCCAGTTTATTCGAAGGGGTGAACACTGAAGCTTTCTTT.

The V and J genes are TRBV29-1 and TRBJ2-1; 13 positions agree with TRBD2. This CDR3 has 13 amino acids. CDR1 is SQVTM and CDR2 is ANQGSEA in the germline V gene. With V trimmed by 6 bases and J by 5 bases, 1 base remained unmatched. The CDR3 reads CSVGLAGHNEQFF. The DNA of the CDR3 is TGCAGCGTGGGACTAGCGGGGCACAATGAGCAGTTCTTC.

This chain uses TRBV30 with TRBJ2-1, with 11 bases matching TRBD2. This CDR3 has 15 residues. J gave up 3 bases and V 2 bases, and 3 bases lay outside the gene matches. Germline loops: CDR1 GTSNPN, CDR2 SVGIG (reference sequence). Written as DNA, the CDR3 is TGTGCCTGGAGTCCCGGGACTAGCGGCTACAATGAGCAGTTCTTC. The encoded protein is CAWSPGTSGYNEQFF.

The chain couples TRBV6-5 to TRBJ2-2, with TRBD1 matching over 7 bases. Trimming cost V 6 bases and J 6 bases; bases outside gene matches: 1. Germline CDR1 and CDR2: MNHEY and SVGAGI. The CDR3 is 12 residues long. CDR3 amino acids: CASRQGAGELFF. DNA for the CDR3: TGTGCCAGCAGGCAGGGGGCCGGGGAGCTGTTTTTT.

The V and J genes are TRBV6-4 and TRBJ2-2; 12 bases agree with TRBD1. CDR3 size: 18 residues. Germline V CDR1 and CDR2: MRHNA, SNTAGT. Unmatched junction bases numbered 10, after V lost 4 bases and J lost 4 bases. The CDR3 region is CASSGGQGAWNFTGELFF. CDR3 nucleotide sequence: TGTGCCAGCAGTGGGGGACAGGGGGCTTGGAATTTCACCGGGGAGCTGTTTTTT.

The V call is TRBV19, the J call TRBJ2-7; 8 bases line up with TRBD2. The CDR3 is made up of 14 amino acids. Germline V gene lookup returns CDR1 LNHDA and CDR2 SQIVND (reference sequence). V shed 5 bases, J shed 5 bases, and the junction held 8 bases outside the gene matches. CDR3 residues: CASSRGGGHHEQYF. The CDR3, as DNA: TGTGCCAGTAGTCGGGGGGGAGGGCATCACGAGCAGTACTTC.

This CDR3 reads CAWRFPGQGISYGYTF. The CDR3 nucleotides read TGTGCCTGGAGGTTCCCGGGACAGGGAATAAGCTATGGCTACACCTTC. The chain recombines TRBV30 with TRBJ1-2, with 9 bases lining up with TRBD1. The CDR3 is 16 amino acids. Germline V gene lookup returns CDR1 GTSNPN and CDR2 SVGIG (reference sequence). V lost 3 bases and J lost 4; bases outside the gene matches: 12.

This clone was picked up a small number of times. The sample carries other DNA sequences with the same CDR3. The rearrangement uses TRBV12-3 or TRBV12-4 and TRBJ2-3; no firm D call. This CDR3 is built from 12 residues. V lost 6 bases and J 3 bases, leaving 7 bases between the germline ends. CDR3 in DNA: TGTGCCAGCAGCCTACGGACAGATACGCAGTATTTT. Its translation is CASSLRTDTQYF.

This chain uses TRBV2 with TRBJ2-3; no reliable D call. Trimming stripped 5 bases from V and 5 bases from J, with 14 bases between. The germline V gene encodes CDR1 SNHLY and CDR2 FYNNEI. The CDR3 runs to 14 residues. CDR3 sequence: CASSRLGLGDTQYF. The CDR3 DNA reads TGTGCCAGCAGTCGTCTGGGGTTAGGAGATACGCAGTATTTT.

The gene calls are TRBV12-5 and TRBJ2-2; no clear D. The germline CDR1 and CDR2 sequences are LGHNT and FRNRAP. The germline V and J ends were trimmed by 6 bases and 6 bases, with 23 bases remaining between them. The CDR3 is made up of 17 amino acids. For the CDR3, the DNA is TGTGCTAGTGGGCTAACAGATAGGGTCTATCTGGCCGGGGAGCTGTTTTTT. It encodes CASGLTDRVYLAGELFF.

This chain links TRBV5-6 with TRBJ1-1, with a tentative D call TRBD1 (5 bases). This CDR3 has 18 residues. Germline V gene lookup returns CDR1 SGHDT and CDR2 YYEEEE. V was trimmed by 2 bases and J by 2 bases, leaving 22 bases between them. This CDR3 reads CASSFGSRPPGVNTEAFF. The CDR3 coding sequence is TGTGCCAGCAGCTTTGGGTCTCGCCCCCCGGGGGTAAACACTGAAGCTTTCTTT.

The V and J genes are TRBV6-2 or TRBV6-3 and TRBJ1-6, with 9 bases matching TRBD1. The CDR3 is 18 residues long. V shed 5 bases, J shed 0 bases, and the junction held 8 bases outside the gene matches. CDR1 and CDR2 (germline): MNHEY, SVGEGT. The CDR3 sequence: CASSTSTGGSSYNSPLHF. The CDR3 bases are TGTGCCAGCAGTACCTCAACAGGGGGCAGCTCCTATAATTCACCCCTCCACTTT.

V and J are TRBV4-2 and TRBJ1-5, with D possibly TRBD1 on 6 matching bases. This CDR3 is 16 amino acids long. V lost 0 bases and J 9 bases, leaving 18 bases between the germline ends. Germline V CDR1 and CDR2: LGHNA, YNFKEQ. The CDR3 spells CASSQDGDNLGAPQHF. CDR3 DNA sequence: TGTGCCAGCAGCCAAGATGGGGACAATCTCGGTGCGCCCCAGCATTTT.

The V and J genes are TRBV5-6 and TRBJ1-1, with D perhaps matching TRBD1 (5 bases). Germline values: CDR1 SGHDT, CDR2 YYEEEE. CDR3 length: 16 amino acids. The V end lost 4 bases, the J end lost 1 base, and 17 bases lay between the germline ends. The CDR3 bases are TGTGCCAGCAGCCCGAGGGGTTTGAGTTGGAACACTGAAGCTTTCTTT. This encodes CASSPRGLSWNTEAFF.